The rows below give T cell receptor beta chains drawn from one sample of a study of regulatory T cells in long-lasting Graves disease. TCRdb re-derived calls from the multiplex PCR reads in MiXCR, one entry per CDR3 protein. Among roughly 500,000 distinct CDR3 sequences listed, less than 25% were seen once. The starting material was peripheral blood mononuclear cells (PBMCs), obtained when the disease was refractory, from a patient treated with antithyroid drugs. The source is a female donor with Graves disease. Each CDR3 is given with its conserved first and last residue. A D gene is named only where the DNA matches it firmly. The size of a clone is reported for some rows only, either as once, few or many, or as a class for expanded clones.

d_gene: .; j_gene: TRBJ1-6; abundance: .; v_gene: TRBV3-1; CDR3aa: CASSRGTSNSPLHF; CDR3nt: TGTGCCAGCAGCCGAGGGACCTCCAATTCACCCCTCCACTTT
d_gene: .; j_gene: TRBJ2-7; abundance: .; v_gene: TRBV6-1; CDR3aa: CASTREGAGSEQYF; CDR3nt: TGTGCCAGTACAAGGGAAGGGGCAGGGAGCGAGCAGTACTTC
d_gene: TRBD2; j_gene: TRBJ2-2; abundance: .; v_gene: TRBV3-1; CDR3aa: CASSQDSGITGELFF; CDR3nt: TGTGCCAGCAGCCAAGATAGCGGGATAACCGGGGAGCTGTTTTTT
d_gene: TRBD2; j_gene: TRBJ2-7; abundance: many; v_gene: TRBV20-1; CDR3aa: CSAGGAGGAYEQYF; CDR3nt: TGCAGTGCTGGTGGTGCGGGGGGGGCCTACGAGCAGTACTTC
d_gene: TRBD1; j_gene: TRBJ2-5; abundance: many; v_gene: TRBV7-2; CDR3aa: CASSLNLDREETQYF; CDR3nt: TGTGCCAGCAGCTTAAACCTGGACAGGGAAGAGACCCAGTACTTC
d_gene: TRBD1; j_gene: TRBJ1-2; abundance: once; v_gene: TRBV10-2; CDR3aa: CASYRTGTGTGYTF; CDR3nt: TGCGCCAGCTACAGAACCGGGACAGGGACAGGCTACACCTTC
d_gene: .; j_gene: TRBJ2-5; abundance: many; v_gene: TRBV20-1; CDR3aa: CSAYTGNQETQYF; CDR3nt: TGCAGTGCCTACACAGGGAACCAAGAGACCCAGTACTTC
d_gene: .; j_gene: TRBJ1-3; abundance: few; v_gene: TRBV6-1; CDR3aa: CASRKQPPGNTIYF; CDR3nt: TGTGCCAGCAGAAAACAACCCCCTGGAAACACCATATATTTT
d_gene: TRBD1; j_gene: TRBJ1-5; abundance: many; v_gene: TRBV28; CDR3aa: CANQDRAGPQHF; CDR3nt: TGTGCCAACCAAGACAGGGCTGGGCCCCAGCATTTT
d_gene: .; j_gene: TRBJ2-2; abundance: few; v_gene: TRBV7-3; CDR3aa: CASSVSSTGELFF; CDR3nt: TGTGCCAGCAGCGTTAGCAGTACCGGGGAGCTGTTTTTT
d_gene: .; j_gene: TRBJ1-2; abundance: .; v_gene: TRBV30; CDR3aa: CAWSGTRVSYTF; CDR3nt: TGTGCCTGGAGTGGCACCCGGGTGAGCTACACCTTC
d_gene: .; j_gene: TRBJ2-5; abundance: .; v_gene: TRBV27; CDR3aa: CASSPRTASQETQYF; CDR3nt: TGTGCCAGCAGTCCCAGGACGGCATCTCAAGAGACCCAGTACTTC
d_gene: TRBD1; j_gene: TRBJ2-7; abundance: many; v_gene: TRBV7-2; CDR3aa: CASSSGQGLEQYF; CDR3nt: TGTGCCAGCAGTTCCGGACAGGGACTCGAGCAGTACTTC
d_gene: .; j_gene: TRBJ2-7; abundance: .; v_gene: TRBV4-3; CDR3aa: CASSQILETGEQYF; CDR3nt: TGCGCCAGCAGCCAAATCCTGGAGACGGGCGAGCAGTACTTC
d_gene: .; j_gene: TRBJ2-2; abundance: .; v_gene: TRBV9; CDR3aa: CASSSRGELFF; CDR3nt: TGTGCCAGCAGTAGTCGCGGGGAGCTGTTTTTT
d_gene: .; j_gene: TRBJ1-4; abundance: few; v_gene: TRBV3-1; CDR3aa: CASSWGYEDPRRLFF; CDR3nt: TGTGCCAGCAGCTGGGGTTATGAGGATCCTCGTAGACTGTTTTTT
d_gene: TRBD2; j_gene: TRBJ2-7; abundance: many; v_gene: TRBV29-1; CDR3aa: CSVCPSGRELYEQYF; CDR3nt: TGCAGCGTATGTCCCTCCGGGCGGGAGCTCTACGAGCAGTACTTC
d_gene: .; j_gene: TRBJ1-1; abundance: many; v_gene: TRBV12-3/TRBV12-4; CDR3aa: CASSAAGRANTEAFF; CDR3nt: TGTGCCAGCAGTGCAGCGGGACGAGCGAACACTGAAGCTTTCTTT
d_gene: .; j_gene: TRBJ2-2; abundance: .; v_gene: TRBV30; CDR3aa: CAWNPGPGELFF; CDR3nt: TGTGCCTGGAATCCGGGGCCCGGGGAGCTGTTTTTT
d_gene: TRBD1; j_gene: TRBJ1-1; abundance: few; v_gene: TRBV7-9; CDR3aa: CASSRHTGVGEAFF; CDR3nt: TGTGCCAGCAGCCGACACACAGGGGTGGGTGAAGCTTTCTTT
d_gene: TRBD2; j_gene: TRBJ2-5; abundance: few; v_gene: TRBV10-3; CDR3aa: CAISVPPLSDGGETQYF; CDR3nt: TGTGCCATCAGTGTTCCCCCCCTGTCCGACGGGGGGGAGACCCAGTACTTC
d_gene: TRBD1; j_gene: TRBJ2-7; abundance: many; v_gene: TRBV2; CDR3aa: CASRGTVGNEQYF; CDR3nt: TGTGCCAGCAGAGGGACAGTCGGCAACGAGCAGTACTTC
d_gene: .; j_gene: TRBJ1-2; abundance: many; v_gene: TRBV6-1; CDR3aa: CASSSRDSGDGYTF; CDR3nt: TGTGCCAGCAGCTCCCGGGACTCTGGGGACGGCTACACCTTC
d_gene: .; j_gene: TRBJ1-4; abundance: many; v_gene: TRBV10-3; CDR3aa: CAAQGIEKEKLFF; CDR3nt: TGTGCCGCGCAGGGGATTGAAAAAGAAAAACTGTTTTTT
d_gene: .; j_gene: TRBJ2-2; abundance: .; v_gene: TRBV7-2; CDR3aa: CASRATGSGELFF; CDR3nt: TGTGCCAGCAGGGCAACAGGGAGCGGGGAGCTGTTTTTT
d_gene: .; j_gene: TRBJ2-5; abundance: once; v_gene: TRBV4-1; CDR3aa: CASSRAGLRDGGETQYF; CDR3nt: TGCGCCAGCAGCCGAGCTGGGTTGCGGGATGGGGGAGAGACCCAGTACTTC
d_gene: .; j_gene: TRBJ2-7; abundance: few; v_gene: TRBV20-1; CDR3aa: CSARGSGYYEQYF; CDR3nt: TGCAGTGCTAGGGGATCAGGGTACTACGAGCAGTACTTC
d_gene: .; j_gene: TRBJ1-1; abundance: many; v_gene: TRBV20-1; CDR3aa: CSVSSDSPEAFF; CDR3nt: TGCAGTGTTAGCTCGGACAGTCCTGAAGCTTTCTTT
d_gene: .; j_gene: TRBJ2-5; abundance: many; v_gene: TRBV12-3/TRBV12-4; CDR3aa: CASSPTDWYQETQYF; CDR3nt: TGTGCCAGCAGCCCGACGGACTGGTACCAAGAGACCCAGTACTTC
d_gene: .; j_gene: TRBJ1-6; abundance: many; v_gene: TRBV2; CDR3aa: CASRMEISYNSPLHF; CDR3nt: TGTGCCAGCCGTATGGAGATTTCCTATAATTCACCCCTCCACTTT
d_gene: TRBD2; j_gene: TRBJ2-2; abundance: few; v_gene: TRBV12-3/TRBV12-4; CDR3aa: CASRGGGGDTGELFF; CDR3nt: TGTGCCAGCAGAGGGGGCGGGGGGGACACCGGGGAGCTGTTTTTT